The 20 T cell receptor beta chains below were found in one sample sequenced in a study of blood T cells in healthy people across ages. Using a J-beta primer mix together with a sample-barcoded 5' primer, a second PCR was run for roughly 7 to 11 cycles. In TCRdb, the 5' RACE reads were re-called with MiXCR into one record per CDR3 protein. The sample lists 1.5 million or so distinct CDR3 sequences, about 40% seen once, with around 8% in the top ten. The sequencing input was blood. The receptors here all came from a woman younger than 30 in good health.

There are a few counts of this clonotype. The rearrangement joins TRBV12-3 or TRBV12-4 to TRBJ2-1; unclear D gene. This CDR3 is 11 amino acids long. The V gene lost 6 bases and the J gene lost 13 bases, with 13 bases spanning the gap. CDR3 coding DNA: TGTGCCAGCAGCCTATCGTCTCCTCAGTTCTTC. Protein sequence: CASSLSSPQFF.

The chain carries TRBV7-8 and TRBJ2-1; D not certain. V was clipped by 0 bases and J by 9 bases, with 9 bases between them. The germline CDR1 and CDR2 sequences are SGHVS and FQNEAQ. There are 13 residues in the CDR3. The CDR3 region has the DNA TGTGCCAGCAGCTTAGCGGTCCAAACTGAGCAGTTCTTC. This encodes CASSLAVQTEQFF.

V and J are TRBV4-2 and TRBJ2-4; D gene uncertain. Trimming removed 0 bases from V and 1 base from J, with 7 bases in between. CDR1 is LGHNA and CDR2 is YNFKEQ in the germline V gene. The CDR3 totals 15 residues. The CDR3 spells CASSQDEEAKNIQYF. In DNA, the CDR3 is TGTGCCAGCAGCCAAGATGAGGAGGCCAAAAACATTCAGTACTTC.

This clonotype has more than one count but fewer than ten. The chain joins TRBV29-1 to TRBJ2-3, with D unclear. Trimming removed 4 bases from V and 1 base from J, with 15 bases in between. The CDR3 contains 15 residues. Germline V gene lookup returns CDR1 SQVTM and CDR2 ANQGSEA. The CDR3 DNA sequence: TGCAGCGTTGTAGGCGCGAAATGGGGCACAGATACGCAGTATTTT. Translation gives CSVVGAKWGTDTQYF.

The genes are TRBV27 and TRBJ2-1; 10 nucleotides align to TRBD1. The CDR3 runs 16 residues. Germline CDR1 reads MNHEY; CDR2 reads SMNVEV (reference sequence). J lost 7 bases, V lost 4 bases, and 10 bases had no gene match. In nucleotides, the CDR3 is TGTGCCAGCAGTTCCGCCGGGACAGGGGACGTAAATGAGCAGTTCTTC. This translates into CASSSAGTGDVNEQFF.

In its sample, this clonotype was seen a few times. The rearrangement joins TRBV5-1 to TRBJ1-2; no definite D call. CDR1 and CDR2 from the germline V gene are SGHRS and YFSETQ. This CDR3 comprises 16 residues. V was trimmed by 3 bases and J by 2 bases, leaving 17 bases between them. The CDR3 coding sequence is TGCGCCAGCAGCTGGGCCGGAGGGTCCCGCAACTATGGCTACACCTTC. Translation gives CASSWAGGSRNYGYTF.

The rearrangement joins TRBV28 to TRBJ2-1, with 10 bases aligning to TRBD1. The V and J ends lost 4 bases and 8 bases, in that order; junction bases with no gene match: 11. Germline CDR1 is MDHEN and CDR2 is SYDVKM. This CDR3 is built from 16 residues. The CDR3: CASSSAGTGAGDEQFF. In DNA, the CDR3 is TGTGCCAGCAGTTCTGCCGGGACAGGGGCCGGAGATGAGCAGTTCTTC. Combining the CDR3 with reference TRBV28 and TRBJ2-1 gives the whole variable domain DVKVTQSSRYLVKRTGEKVFLECVQDMDHENMFWYRQDPGLGLRLIYFSYDVKMKEKGDIPEGYSVSREKKERFSLILESASTNQTSMYLCASSSAGTGAGDEQFFGPGTRLTVL.

The chain uses TRBV5-6 and TRBJ1-2; 8 bases are a match to TRBD1. The CDR3 is 14 amino acids. CDR1 is SGHDT, CDR2 YYEEEE, per germline. The V gene end was trimmed by 1 base and the J gene end by 3 bases; junction bases not matched to a gene: 2. The CDR3 sequence: CASSLTTGDYGYTF. The CDR3 DNA sequence: TGTGCCAGCAGCTTGACGACAGGGGACTATGGCTACACCTTC.

The chain recombines TRBV5-1 with TRBJ2-2, with TRBD2 as a possible D gene (6 bases). The CDR3 has 18 amino acids. V lost 0 bases and J lost 6, with 21 bases in between. In germline, CDR1 is SGHRS, CDR2 YFSETQ. The CDR3 DNA follows: TGCGCCAGCAGCTTGGGGGCTGGAGGGAAGAGAAAAGCCGGGGAGCTGTTTTTT. Translating gives CASSLGAGGKRKAGELFF.

The rearrangement links TRBV10-3 to TRBJ1-2, with 12 bases fitting TRBD1. Trimming cost V 6 bases and J 3 bases; bases outside gene matches: 5. Germline V gene data show CDR1 as ENHRY and CDR2 as SYGVKD. The CDR3 consists of 15 residues. CDR3 amino acids: CAISSGTGGDYGYTF. The CDR3 bases are TGTGCCATCAGCTCCGGGACAGGGGGCGACTATGGCTACACCTTC.

The chain recombines TRBV12-3 or TRBV12-4 with TRBJ2-3; TRBD1 agrees at 9 bases. Germline trimming cut 2 bases from V and 4 bases from J; bases unmatched to any gene: 7. This CDR3 has 16 residues. In DNA, the CDR3 is TGTGCCAGCAGTTTACCCCCGGGACAGGGTCCAGATACGCAGTATTTT. Its translation is CASSLPPGQGPDTQYF.

The chain uses TRBV6-1 and TRBJ2-4, with TRBD2 as a possible D gene (5 bases). Gene TRBJ2-7 matches the end of the DNA better, so the J call may be wrong. CDR1 and CDR2 (germline): MNHNS, SASEGT. The CDR3 is 14 residues long. The CDR3 reads CASSQRLEGGEQYF. The CDR3 DNA reads TGTGCCAGCAGCCAACGGCTCGAGGGTGGCGAGCAGTACTTC.

The rearrangement uses TRBV7-9 and TRBJ2-1; D remains unclear. The CDR3 spans 15 residues. Germline CDR1 SEHNR, CDR2 FQNEAQ (reference sequence). V gave up 5 bases and J gave up 2 bases, with 13 bases separating them. The CDR3 region has the DNA TGTGCCAGCAGCGCGGAAGGTGGGACCTACAATGAGCAGTTCTTC. The encoded protein is CASSAEGGTYNEQFF.

The chain couples TRBV20-1 to TRBJ1-6, with D possibly matching TRBD1 (5 bases). This CDR3 comprises 14 residues. V was trimmed by 3 bases and J by 3 bases, leaving 9 bases between them. Germline V gene sequence: CDR1 DFQATT, CDR2 SNEGSKA (reference sequence). The CDR3 loop reads CSARAGSYNSPLHF. The CDR3 nucleotides are TGCAGTGCTAGGGCAGGGAGCTATAATTCACCCCTCCACTTT.

A note on this clonotype: The junction differs from germline at one of its ends, possibly a read error. The CDR3 nucleotides read TGTACCAGCAGCCAAAACCGAAATGAGCAGTTCTTC. It specifies CTSSQNRNEQFF. This chain links TRBV12-3 or TRBV12-4 with TRBJ2-1; D call uncertain. The CDR3 spans 12 residues.

V usage is TRBV6-5 and J usage is TRBJ2-7; D is unresolved. The CDR3 extends over 14 amino acids. Trimming took 2 bases from V and 0 from J, leaving 8 bases between them. Germline V gene data show CDR1 as MNHEY and CDR2 as SVGAGI. In DNA, the CDR3 is TGTGCCAGCAGTTACGCGAAGGGCTCCTACGAGCAGTACTTC. Its protein is CASSYAKGSYEQYF.

With regard to this clonotype: An end of the junction does not agree with germline; a read error may underlie this. V and J are TRBV11-3 and TRBJ2-3, with TRBD2 matching over 11 bases. This CDR3 is built from 17 residues. Germline lookup yields CDR1 SGHNT and CDR2 YENEEA. CDR3 DNA: TGCGCCAGCAGCGATGGGACTAGCGGCCTATTCACAGATACGCAGTATTTT. It specifies CASSDGTSGLFTDTQYF.

Comments on this clonotype: The junction departs from germline at one end; a sequencing error may be responsible. The gene calls are TRBV12-3 or TRBV12-4 and TRBJ2-3; 8 positions agree with TRBD1. The CDR3 spans 16 residues. CDR3 DNA sequence: TGTGCCTGCAGTTTAATCAGGGGGCAAGTGACAGATACGCAGTATTTT. Protein: CACSLIRGQVTDTQYF.

This chain uses TRBV5-1 with TRBJ2-7; TRBD2 agrees at 13 bases. Trimming removed 3 bases from V and 0 bases from J; junction bases left unmatched: 9. This CDR3 region has 18 residues. The germline V gene has CDR1 SGHRS and CDR2 YFSETQ. CDR3 region: CASSSETSGGVSSYEQYF. Written as DNA, the CDR3 is TGCGCCAGCAGCTCGGAAACTAGCGGGGGGGTGAGCTCCTACGAGCAGTACTTC.

This clonotype was counted at least ten times. V and J are TRBV29-1 and TRBJ1-1, with D possibly matching TRBD1 (6 bases). The CDR3 contains 11 residues. Germline CDR1 SQVTM, CDR2 ANQGSEA. The CDR3 region is CSAGANTEAFF. The CDR3 nucleotides read TGCAGTGCAGGGGCGAACACTGAAGCTTTCTTT.